This T cell receptor beta chain was obtained from a study of HIV-infected children after antiretroviral therapy interruption. Study summary: Four children interrupted treatment; four stayed on continuous treatment.

The treatment denotes: PENTA 11 planned treatment interruption arm or continuous ART arm. Looked up from germline, CDR1 is DFQATT and CDR2 is SNEGSKA (reference sequence). The CDR3 spans 15 residues. The V gene lost 0 bases and the J gene lost 1 base, with 12 bases spanning the gap. A 3' RACE protocol on RNA, with unique molecular identifiers, produced the TCR library. TCRdb used MiXCR to reprocess the 3' RACE reads, holding one entry per CDR3 protein. The repertoire holds under 50,000 distinct CDR3 sequences, around 4.7% seen once, with 0.6% to 0.85% in the top ten. This clonotype was picked up many times.

The material was CD45RA+ CD4+ T cells from PBMCs, pooled from several time points, obtained from a donor given antiretroviral therapy, either interrupted or continuous. Described subset: naive CD4+ CD45RA+ CD45RO- T cells. This rearrangement joins TRBV20-1 to TRBJ2-5; no clear D gene. This TCR was sampled from a pool of human donors with HIV. CDR3 in DNA: TGCAGTGCTAGAGACGTGAACCGGGCCCAAGAGACCCAGTACTTC. Protein product: CSARDVNRAQETQYF.